Sequencing of this TCR beta chain was carried out in a study of blood T cell repertoires in COVID-19. In the authors' workflow: Cell counts per sample came from amplifying reference gene primers. TCRdb's copy holds only in-frame clones and misses some; the assay was immunoSEQ multiplex PCR. V and J calls and clone size follow that table, whereas D and trimming were derived from the DNA. The table has about 240,000 clones, approximately 91% seen once. Germline trimming cut 3 bases from V and 3 bases from J; bases unmatched to any gene: 10. The CDR3 runs to 18 residues. Germline-derived CDR1 and CDR2 are LNHDA and SQIVND (reference sequence).

This clonotype originated in a woman aged 30 to 39 with acute or convalescent COVID-19. This rearrangement joins TRBV19 to TRBJ2-6, with 8 bases identical to TRBD2. Sequencing used peripheral blood. DNA of the CDR3: TGTGCCAGTAGTATTGCGAGTAGCGGGATAGGTGGGGCCAACGTCCTGACTTTC. Amino acid sequence: CASSIASSGIGGANVLTF.